This TCR beta chain was obtained from a study of shared clonotypes between healthy human individuals. Study background: For every donor, three CD4 naive, three CD4 memory, two CD8 naive and one CD8 memory plates were used. Findings of the study overall: Clonotypes shared by all four donors outscored non-shared clonotypes in generation probability. When naive CD4 clonotypes were compared across several donors, about 4.9% were shared.

The repertoire was sequenced with immunoSEQ multiplex PCR; TCRdb's copy has only in-frame clones and lacks some. The sample has about 1,800,000 clones; less than 95% are singletons. CD45RO-negative cells were positively selected for CCR7, leaving out terminally differentiated effector memory CD45RA+ cells. As concerns this clone: The target antigen is unknown.

The clonotype originates from a man between 18 and 35 years old in good health. Material for sequencing was naive CD8+ T cells sorted from blood.

The CDR3 nucleotides read TGTGCCAGCAGCTTAGTGGGTGGAGATACGCAGTATTTT. This encodes CASSLVGGDTQYF. V gene TRBV11-2 combines with J gene TRBJ2-3; D remains unclear. The CDR3 extends over 13 amino acids. Between the trimmed V and J ends, which lost 1 base and 5 bases, there was a span of 7 bases. Germline loops: CDR1 SGHAT, CDR2 FQNNGV.